A selection of T cell receptor beta chains follows, all from one sample in a study of low-dose radiotherapy and immunotherapy resistance in tumors. TCRdb fed the reads into MiXCR, producing one record per CDR3 protein. Among approximately 80,000 distinct CDR3 sequences, about a sixth were seen once, and the ten largest hold less than 1.5%. The sequenced sample was PBMCs, obtained after low-dose radiotherapy plus immunotherapy. The receptors were sampled from a male donor with prostate cancer. Each CDR3 is given with its conserved first and last residue. Each record gives: V gene, J gene, D gene, clone size, CDR3 DNA, CDR3 protein. The D gene is left open where the match is weak. Not every row has a clone size; where given, it reads once, few, many or a size class.

v_gene: TRBV23-1; j_gene: TRBJ2-3; d_gene: TRBD1; abundance: many; CDR3nt: TGCGCCAGCAGTCCTCCGGGACAGGGGGTCTATACGCAGTATTTT; CDR3aa: CASSPPGQGVYTQYF
v_gene: TRBV6-5; j_gene: TRBJ2-5; d_gene: TRBD2; abundance: many; CDR3nt: TGTGCCAGCAGTTACTCGGCTAGCGGGATCGCTGAGACCCAGTACTTC; CDR3aa: CASSYSASGIAETQYF
v_gene: TRBV27; j_gene: TRBJ2-2; d_gene: .; abundance: many; CDR3nt: TGTGCCAGCAGTCCCCTATCGTCCCGCCCAAAGACCGGGGAGCTGTTTTTT; CDR3aa: CASSPLSSRPKTGELFF
v_gene: TRBV7-6; j_gene: TRBJ2-2; d_gene: .; abundance: many; CDR3nt: TGTGCCAGCAGCTTAGTCGGTCAATTCACCGGGGAGCTGTTTTTT; CDR3aa: CASSLVGQFTGELFF
v_gene: TRBV30; j_gene: TRBJ2-1; d_gene: .; abundance: many; CDR3nt: TGTGCCTGGAGTGCCTTTGAGGGGTTTGGATACAATGAGCAGTTCTTC; CDR3aa: CAWSAFEGFGYNEQFF
v_gene: TRBV5-1; j_gene: TRBJ2-1; d_gene: .; abundance: .; CDR3nt: TGCGCCAGCAGCTTGGCCCCTGAAAATGAGCAGTTCTTC; CDR3aa: CASSLAPENEQFF
v_gene: TRBV12-3/TRBV12-4; j_gene: TRBJ2-3; d_gene: .; abundance: .; CDR3nt: TGTGCCAGCAGTGGGGCGGGATCCAGCACAGATACGCAGTATTTT; CDR3aa: CASSGAGSSTDTQYF
v_gene: TRBV28; j_gene: TRBJ2-7; d_gene: TRBD2; abundance: many; CDR3nt: TGTGCCAGCAACCTAGCGGGAGGGCAGTACGAGCAGTACTTC; CDR3aa: CASNLAGGQYEQYF
v_gene: TRBV7-9; j_gene: TRBJ1-5; d_gene: .; abundance: many; CDR3nt: TGTGCCAGCACCTTGGGTGGCAATCAGCCCCAGCATTTT; CDR3aa: CASTLGGNQPQHF
v_gene: TRBV4-1; j_gene: TRBJ2-7; d_gene: .; abundance: many; CDR3nt: TGCGCCAGCAGCCCCGTTGCGGCCTACGAGCAGTACTTC; CDR3aa: CASSPVAAYEQYF
v_gene: TRBV20-1; j_gene: TRBJ2-5; d_gene: .; abundance: many; CDR3nt: TGCAGTGCTAGAGATGTGCGACAGAGTGAACAGACCCAGTACTTC; CDR3aa: CSARDVRQSEQTQYF
v_gene: TRBV3-1; j_gene: TRBJ2-2; d_gene: .; abundance: many; CDR3nt: TGTGCCAGCAGCCCGAGGGCCACCGGGGAGCTGTTTTTT; CDR3aa: CASSPRATGELFF
v_gene: TRBV5-6; j_gene: TRBJ2-1; d_gene: .; abundance: medium-sized; CDR3nt: TGTGCCAGCAGCTTGTCGAGCGGCACGGGCGTGCAGTTCTTC; CDR3aa: CASSLSSGTGVQFF
v_gene: TRBV10-3; j_gene: TRBJ2-1; d_gene: TRBD1; abundance: many; CDR3nt: TGTGCCATCAGTGAGTCTGGGCAGGGGGCCTACAATGAGCAGTTCTTC; CDR3aa: CAISESGQGAYNEQFF
v_gene: TRBV20-1; j_gene: TRBJ2-7; d_gene: TRBD1; abundance: many; CDR3nt: TGCAGTGCTAACCCTTACGGGACAGGGACATCCTACGAGCAGTACTTC; CDR3aa: CSANPYGTGTSYEQYF
v_gene: TRBV29-1; j_gene: TRBJ2-3; d_gene: TRBD2; abundance: many; CDR3nt: TGCAGCGTTGGGACTAGCGGCACAGATACGCAGTATTTT; CDR3aa: CSVGTSGTDTQYF
v_gene: TRBV19; j_gene: TRBJ2-2; d_gene: TRBD2; abundance: few; CDR3nt: TGTGCCAGTAGTATGGGACTAGCGGGGAACACCGGGGAGCTGTTTTTT; CDR3aa: CASSMGLAGNTGELFF
v_gene: TRBV9; j_gene: TRBJ1-2; d_gene: .; abundance: many; CDR3nt: TGTGCCAGCAGCGCGGGCTCCGTCTACTATGGCTACACCTTC; CDR3aa: CASSAGSVYYGYTF
v_gene: TRBV2; j_gene: TRBJ2-7; d_gene: .; abundance: .; CDR3nt: TGTGCCAGCAGGCGGAAGTGGACGGATTCCTACGAGCAGTACTTC; CDR3aa: CASRRKWTDSYEQYF
v_gene: TRBV20-1; j_gene: TRBJ2-2; d_gene: TRBD2; abundance: many; CDR3nt: TGCAGTGCTAGATCTGCGGGAGATTACACCGGGGAGCTGTTTTTT; CDR3aa: CSARSAGDYTGELFF
v_gene: TRBV29-1; j_gene: TRBJ2-3; d_gene: TRBD2; abundance: many; CDR3nt: TGCAGCGTCGGAGGGGCTAGCGGGAGCACAGATACGCAGTATTTT; CDR3aa: CSVGGASGSTDTQYF
v_gene: TRBV5-1; j_gene: TRBJ2-1; d_gene: TRBD2; abundance: many; CDR3nt: TGCGCCAGCAGCCTAGCGGGAGGAATATCCTACAATGAGCAGTTCTTC; CDR3aa: CASSLAGGISYNEQFF
v_gene: TRBV6-5; j_gene: TRBJ2-2; d_gene: .; abundance: many; CDR3nt: TGTGCCAGCAGTGAATTCGCGGTGGAGAACACCGGGGAGCTGTTTTTT; CDR3aa: CASSEFAVENTGELFF
v_gene: TRBV9; j_gene: TRBJ2-1; d_gene: .; abundance: many; CDR3nt: TGTGCCAGCAGCGTAGATACAGGGTCCGCCACTGCGCAGTTCTTC; CDR3aa: CASSVDTGSATAQFF
v_gene: TRBV7-3; j_gene: TRBJ2-1; d_gene: .; abundance: many; CDR3nt: TGTGCCAGCAGCCTATCTCTGCGGGGTCTCAATGAGCAGTTCTTC; CDR3aa: CASSLSLRGLNEQFF
v_gene: TRBV4-3; j_gene: TRBJ2-4; d_gene: .; abundance: .; CDR3nt: TGCGCCAGCAGCCAAGATTTATATTCAGAGAAAAACATTCAGTACTTC; CDR3aa: CASSQDLYSEKNIQYF
v_gene: TRBV28; j_gene: TRBJ1-5; d_gene: .; abundance: many; CDR3nt: TGTGCCAGCAGTAATACAGGGCCATGGGCCCAGCATTTT; CDR3aa: CASSNTGPWAQHF
v_gene: TRBV14; j_gene: TRBJ2-5; d_gene: .; abundance: many; CDR3nt: TGTGCCAGCAGTCCCGCATTGGGAGTACAAGAGACCCAGTACTTC; CDR3aa: CASSPALGVQETQYF
v_gene: TRBV29-1; j_gene: TRBJ1-2; d_gene: .; abundance: many; CDR3nt: TGCAGCGTCGAGACTGGGGCGAACTATGGCTACACCTTC; CDR3aa: CSVETGANYGYTF
v_gene: TRBV19; j_gene: TRBJ2-2; d_gene: .; abundance: many; CDR3nt: TGTGCCAGTAGTATTCATATTCGAGCGGCGAACACCGGGGAGCTGTTTTTT; CDR3aa: CASSIHIRAANTGELFF
v_gene: TRBV5-1; j_gene: TRBJ1-6; d_gene: .; abundance: many; CDR3nt: TGCGCCAGCAGCTTGGAAGGGCGGCGGACTAATTCACCCCTCCACTTT; CDR3aa: CASSLEGRRTNSPLHF
v_gene: TRBV6-1; j_gene: TRBJ2-1; d_gene: .; abundance: many; CDR3nt: TGTGCCAGCAGTCCCATCTTAGGCAGCTCCTACAATGAGCAGTTCTTC; CDR3aa: CASSPILGSSYNEQFF
v_gene: TRBV7-9; j_gene: TRBJ2-1; d_gene: TRBD2; abundance: many; CDR3nt: TGTGCCAGCAGCTCCCTGACTAGCGGGACGCCAGTTTCCTCCTACAATGAGCAGTTCTTC; CDR3aa: CASSSLTSGTPVSSYNEQFF
v_gene: TRBV19; j_gene: TRBJ2-4; d_gene: TRBD2; abundance: many; CDR3nt: TGTGCCAGTAGTAATCAAGCTCTAGCGGGAGCCCTTCAGTACTTC; CDR3aa: CASSNQALAGALQYF
v_gene: TRBV6-8; j_gene: TRBJ2-7; d_gene: .; abundance: .; CDR3nt: TGTGCCAGCAGTACGTCCCGGGGGTTCCACGAGCAGTACTTC; CDR3aa: CASSTSRGFHEQYF
v_gene: TRBV6-2/TRBV6-3; j_gene: TRBJ2-7; d_gene: .; abundance: many; CDR3nt: TGTGCCAGCAGTGGCGCCGGGTCCTCTGGGTACTACGAGCAGTACTTC; CDR3aa: CASSGAGSSGYYEQYF